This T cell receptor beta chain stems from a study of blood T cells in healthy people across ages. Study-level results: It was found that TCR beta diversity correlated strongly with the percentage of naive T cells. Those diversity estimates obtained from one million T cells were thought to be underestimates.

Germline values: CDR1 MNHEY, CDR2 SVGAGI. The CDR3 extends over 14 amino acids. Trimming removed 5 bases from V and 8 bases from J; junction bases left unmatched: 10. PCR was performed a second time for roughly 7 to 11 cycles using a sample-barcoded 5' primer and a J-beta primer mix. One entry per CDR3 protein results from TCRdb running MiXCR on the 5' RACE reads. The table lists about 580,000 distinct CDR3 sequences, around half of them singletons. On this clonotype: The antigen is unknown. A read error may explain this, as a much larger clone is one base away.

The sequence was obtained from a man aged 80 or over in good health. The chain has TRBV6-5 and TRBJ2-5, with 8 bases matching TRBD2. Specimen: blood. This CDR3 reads CASSRRAGVLTQYF. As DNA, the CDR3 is TGTGCCAGCAGTCGACGAGCGGGAGTACTTACCCAGTACTTC.